Shown below are 26 T cell receptor beta chains from a single sample sequenced in a study of T-cell reconstitution after alpha-beta-depleted transplantation in children. The TCRbeta library incorporated unique molecular identifiers. In TCRdb, the PCR reads were re-called with MiXCR into one record per CDR3 protein. The sample shows 640,000 or so distinct CDR3 sequences, around a sixth of them seen only once. This sample comprised PBMCs from the stem cell graft donor, obtained from the stem cell graft. Source of these receptors: a human donor who donated a stem cell graft to a child with acute myeloid leukemia.

This clonotype was seen a handful of times. The rearrangement links TRBV7-9 to TRBJ1-5; D is uncertain. Germline V gene sequence: CDR1 SEHNR, CDR2 FQNEAQ (reference sequence). The CDR3 consists of 15 residues. V lost 4 bases and J 3 bases, leaving 13 bases between the germline ends. Here the CDR3 DNA reads TGTGCCAGCAGCTCTACGTCAGCATACAATCAGCCCCAGCATTTT. As protein: CASSSTSAYNQPQHF.

This clonotype was counted ten times or more. The chain is built from TRBV20-1 and TRBJ1-2, with TRBD1 identical over 7 bases. V gave up 5 bases and J gave up 0 bases; unmatched junction bases: 6. The CDR3 has 14 residues. Germline CDR1 reads DFQATT; CDR2 reads SNEGSKA (reference sequence). CDR3 bases: TGCAGTGCTTCTGCCGGGACAGCTAACTATGGCTACACCTTC. This codes for CSASAGTANYGYTF.

At least ten counts were recorded for this clonotype. This chain links TRBV5-5 with TRBJ2-7; no reliable D call. CDR1 is SGHKS and CDR2 is YYEKEE in the germline V gene (reference sequence). The CDR3 runs to 15 residues. Trimming pared 1 base from V and 0 bases from J, leaving 11 bases between. DNA of the CDR3: TGTGCCAGCAGCTTGCGGACGGGCAGCTCCTACGAGCAGTACGTC. Residues: CASSLRTGSSYEQYV.

For this clonotype: A junction end diverges from the germline sequence, so it may reflect a read error. This rearrangement joins TRBV12-3 or TRBV12-4 to TRBJ2-1, with 10 bases that match TRBD1. The CDR3 is 13 amino acids. The CDR3 bases are TGTGCCAGCAGCTCGACAGGGGGCGATGAGCAGCTCTTC. Translating it yields CASSSTGGDEQLF.

Turning to this clonotype: A read error may be the cause here, since a much bigger clone is one base away. The V call is TRBV25-1, the J call TRBJ1-2; unclear D gene. Germline CDR1 and CDR2: MGHDK and SYGVNS. The CDR3 runs 14 residues. Trimming stripped 1 base from V and 13 bases from J, with 19 bases between. The CDR3 loop is CASSELESYGSFTF. The CDR3 DNA is TGTGCCAGCAGTGAATTAGAAAGCTATGGTAGCTTCACCTTC.

Many counts were recorded for this clonotype. CDR3 coding DNA: TGTGCCAGCAATTCCGCCGGGGGCCAGGGCTATGGCTACACCTTC. Its translation: CASNSAGGQGYGYTF. V and J are TRBV7-9 and TRBJ1-2; possibly TRBD1 for D (6 bases). This CDR3 contains 15 residues. Trimming shortened V by 7 bases and J by 4 bases, and 19 bases separated the two germline ends. CDR1 is SEHNR and CDR2 is FQNEAQ in the germline V gene (reference sequence).

The rearrangement uses TRBV12-2 and TRBJ2-3. TRBV12-2 is deemed a pseudogene. The CDR3 is 16 residues long. As DNA, the CDR3 is TGTGCAAGTCGCGGAGAAGGACGGAGCTTTCGGGATGCGCAGTATTTT. Encoded protein: CASRGEGRSFRDAQYF.

This clonotype appeared a few times. This chain joins TRBV7-9 and TRBJ2-5, with 7 positions matching TRBD1. The CDR3 has 13 amino acids. Trimming took 5 bases from V and 4 from J; bases not matched to a gene: 4. CDR1 is SEHNR, CDR2 FQNEAQ, per germline (reference sequence). DNA for the CDR3: TGTGCCAGCAGCCCCCGACAGGGAGAGACCCAGTACTTC. As protein: CASSPRQGETQYF.

This clonotype has ten or more counts. This chain connects TRBV6-1 to TRBJ2-1; D may correspond to TRBD1 or TRBD2 (7 bases each). This CDR3 contains 14 residues. CDR1 and CDR2 from the germline V gene are MNHNS and SASEGT. V was clipped by 8 bases and J by 6 bases, with 17 bases between them. CDR3 region: CASGGEGAPNEQFF. As DNA, the CDR3 is TGTGCCAGCGGGGGGGAGGGGGCTCCCAATGAGCAGTTCTTC.

In the case of this clonotype: A clone one base away is much larger, so this may be a read error. The chain joins TRBV6-5 to TRBJ2-7; the D is unclear. Trimming pared 0 bases from V and 2 bases from J, leaving 11 bases between. The germline gives CDR1 MNHEY, CDR2 SVGAGI. There are 15 residues in the CDR3. CDR3 sequence reads: CASSYSQDTAYEQYF. As DNA, the CDR3 is TGTGCCAGCAGTTACTCACAAGACACAGCCTACGAGCAGTACTTC.

This clonotype was counted at least ten times. The V gene is TRBV20-1, the J gene TRBJ1-1; perhaps TRBD1 as D (5 bases). The CDR3 is 13 amino acids. CDR1 is DFQATT, CDR2 SNEGSKA, per germline (reference sequence). Trimming left V 8 bases short and J 7 bases short, with 20 bases between. The CDR3 bases are TGCAGTAACCTACCCGGGACCGGAGTTGAAGCTTTCTTT. It translates to CSNLPGTGVEAFF.

This clonotype was detected only a few times. This chain links TRBV24-1 with TRBJ2-2; perhaps D is TRBD1 or TRBD2 (5 bases each). Trimming shortened V by 9 bases and J by 6 bases, and 16 bases separated the two germline ends. Germline CDR1 reads KGHDR; CDR2 reads SFDVKD. This CDR3 is built from 14 residues. CDR3 coding DNA: TGTGCCACCCGCGGGCAGGGCTGGTCCGGGGAGCTGTTTTTT. It yields the protein CATRGQGWSGELFF.

The sample holds many counts of this clonotype. The V gene is TRBV29-1, the J gene TRBJ2-7; D is perhaps TRBD2 (7 bases). This CDR3 has 13 residues. Looked up from germline, CDR1 is SQVTM and CDR2 is ANQGSEA. Trimming cost V 4 bases and J 0 bases, with 10 bases left between them. CDR3 nucleotide sequence: TGCAGCGTTGGGGAGGGGGTCTCCTACGAGCAGTACTTC. Translating it yields CSVGEGVSYEQYF.

The rearrangement uses TRBV5-1 and TRBJ1-2; D gene uncertain. The V end lost 0 bases, the J end lost 1 base, and 4 bases lay between the germline ends. The CDR3 is 13 residues long. Germline CDR1 and CDR2: SGHRS and YFSETQ. CDR3 loop: CASSLDHNYGYTF. The CDR3 nucleotides are TGCGCCAGCAGCTTGGACCATAACTATGGCTACACCTTC.

This clonotype has a count of ten or more. The gene calls are TRBV27 and TRBJ2-3; D tentatively fits TRBD1 or TRBD2 (5 bases each). Germline CDR1 and CDR2: MNHEY and SMNVEV (reference sequence). This CDR3 has 16 amino acids. Trimming took 0 bases from V and 4 from J, leaving 14 bases between them. The chain's CDR3 is CASSLSMGPAADTQYF. CDR3 DNA: TGTGCCAGCAGTTTATCGATGGGACCCGCGGCAGATACGCAGTATTTT.

This clonotype occurred many times. The chain has TRBV20-1 and TRBJ2-3; 7 bases agree with TRBD2. Losses at the gene ends were 3 bases for V and 2 bases for J; bases not matched to a gene: 11. CDR1 DFQATT and CDR2 SNEGSKA come from the germline V gene (reference sequence). The CDR3 spans 16 residues. The CDR3 sequence is CSASNTVAGLTDTQYF. CDR3 nucleotide sequence: TGCAGTGCTAGTAACACTGTAGCGGGCCTCACAGATACGCAGTATTTT.

This clonotype has ten or more counts. V is TRBV20-1 and J is TRBJ1-1; 8 bases map to TRBD1. Looked up from germline, CDR1 is DFQATT and CDR2 is SNEGSKA (reference sequence). V lost 5 bases, J lost 8 bases, and 4 bases stayed unmatched. The CDR3 totals 11 residues. The CDR3 is CSASGGVEAFF. For the CDR3, the DNA is TGCAGTGCTTCAGGGGGCGTCGAAGCTTTCTTT.

The CDR3 region has the DNA TGCAGTGCCAGACCCGGACTAGCGGGGGGGGAGCTGTTTTTT. Protein sequence: CSARPGLAGGELFF. The rearrangement joins TRBV20-1 to TRBJ2-2; 12 bases fit TRBD2. CDR1 and CDR2 (germline): DFQATT, SNEGSKA (reference sequence). After removal of 6 bases from V and 8 bases from J, the junction contained 7 bases not matched to a gene. The CDR3 is 14 amino acids.

Many counts were recorded for this clonotype. Here the CDR3 reads CSARRSQMNQPQHF. The DNA for the CDR3 is TGCAGTGCTAGGAGGAGCCAGATGAATCAGCCCCAGCATTTT. The rearrangement joins TRBV20-1 to TRBJ1-5; D gene unclear. This CDR3 is 14 amino acids long. Trimming cost V 3 bases and J 4 bases, with 13 bases left between them. Germline V gene lookup returns CDR1 DFQATT and CDR2 SNEGSKA (reference sequence).

This clonotype showed up many times. The chain couples TRBV10-3 to TRBJ1-6; tentatively, D is TRBD1 (5 bases). The V and J ends lost 2 bases and 8 bases respectively, with 19 bases between them. CDR3 size: 17 residues. Germline V lookup: CDR1 ENHRY, CDR2 SYGVKD. CDR3 region: CAISEGRAGQTDSPLHF. The CDR3 region has the DNA TGTGCCATCAGTGAGGGCAGGGCAGGGCAGACGGATTCACCCCTCCACTTT.

This clonotype came up a few times. The V call is TRBV12-3 or TRBV12-4, the J call TRBJ1-1, with D uncertain. V shed 6 bases and J shed 11 bases, with 22 bases lying between them. The CDR3 covers 14 residues. CDR3 DNA sequence: TGTGCCAGCAGCCCCCGGCATTTCGGCGGTGGGGCTTTCTTT. This translates into CASSPRHFGGGAFF.

As DNA, the CDR3 is TGCAGTGCTAGAGTGAGGGACACTGAAGCTTTCTTT. This sequence encodes CSARVRDTEAFF. The V gene is TRBV20-1, the J gene TRBJ1-1; no firm D call. The CDR3 is 12 amino acids. Germline CDR1 DFQATT, CDR2 SNEGSKA (reference sequence). V was cut by 1 base and J by 3 bases, with 6 bases left in between.

The CDR3 coding sequence is TGTGCCAGCAGGGTCATAACAGGGTCCGGGGAGCTGTTTTTT. Amino acid sequence: CASRVITGSGELFF. The V and J genes are TRBV2 and TRBJ2-2; a weak D match, TRBD1 (6 bases). The CDR3 spans 14 residues. V dropped 6 bases and J dropped 6 bases, with 14 bases sitting between them. Germline V lookup: CDR1 SNHLY, CDR2 FYNNEI.

This clonotype was counted at least ten times. The chain uses TRBV7-2 and TRBJ1-5; D uncertain. Germline loops: CDR1 SGHTA, CDR2 FQGNSA. This CDR3 is 15 amino acids long. V lost 5 bases to trimming and J lost 0 bases, with 11 bases between them. This CDR3 is CASSPDGVSNQPQHF. In nucleotides, the CDR3 is TGTGCCAGCAGCCCGGACGGTGTTAGCAATCAGCCCCAGCATTTT.

The chain is built from TRBV20-1 and TRBJ2-1, with unresolved D. The CDR3 runs to 14 residues. Germline lookup yields CDR1 DFQATT and CDR2 SNEGSKA (reference sequence). Trimming shortened V by 1 base and J by 6 bases, and 13 bases separated the two germline ends. The CDR3 sequence: CSARVGPGPNEQFF. The CDR3 region has the DNA TGCAGTGCTAGAGTTGGCCCGGGTCCCAATGAGCAGTTCTTC.

The chain is built from TRBV5-6 and TRBJ2-1; the D gene could be TRBD1 or TRBD2 (6 bases each). Trimming cost V 7 bases and J 9 bases, with 20 bases left between them. Germline CDR1 and CDR2: SGHDT and YYEEEE. This CDR3 spans 14 amino acids. This chain's CDR3 is CASGPWLGGGEQFF. DNA for the CDR3: TGTGCCAGCGGCCCGTGGTTGGGGGGCGGTGAGCAGTTCTTC.